These 29 T cell receptor beta chains were sequenced from one sample in a study of identical twins. TCRdb fed the 5' RACE reads into MiXCR, producing one record per CDR3 protein. The sample holds around 290,000 distinct CDR3 sequences, 8% to 9.5% seen once. These data were likewise used in another study, on yellow fever vaccine responses in identical twins.

Sequencing used CD8+ T cells sorted from blood. These receptors were obtained from a woman aged 18 to 35 in good health.

This clonotype was seen at least ten times. The V and J genes are TRBV28 and TRBJ2-1; a possible D gene is TRBD1 (5 bases). The CDR3 extends over 16 amino acids. The ends were cut back, 3 bases at V and 8 bases at J, with 20 bases in the middle. The V gene's germline CDR1 is MDHEN and CDR2 SYDVKM. CDR3 in amino acids: CASSFNKDKLVDEQFF. The CDR3 DNA sequence: TGTGCCAGCAGTTTTAATAAGGACAAGCTAGTTGATGAGCAGTTCTTC.

Only a few counts were recorded for this clonotype. The chain couples TRBV6-2 or TRBV6-3 to TRBJ2-7, with 7 bases that match TRBD1. The V segment lost 4 bases and the J segment 2 bases; nucleotides outside the gene matches: 14. The CDR3 sequence is 17 residues long. Germline CDR1 reads MNHEY; CDR2 reads SVGEGT. The CDR3 reads CASSFTRDSLYPYEQYF. The CDR3 nucleotides read TGTGCCAGCAGTTTTACCCGGGACAGTCTTTATCCCTACGAGCAGTACTTC.

CDR3: CASSYRQTSGEQFF. The CDR3 region has the DNA TGTGCCAGCAGTTACCGACAGACCAGCGGGGAGCAGTTCTTC. The J gene is TRBJ2-1, the V gene TRBV6-5; D is perhaps TRBD2 (6 bases). Germline V lookup: CDR1 MNHEY, CDR2 SVGAGI. V was pared by 2 bases and J by 10 bases, with 15 bases between. The CDR3 sequence is 14 residues long.

The chain has TRBV5-6 and TRBJ2-7; D may correspond to TRBD1 or TRBD2 (5 bases each). This CDR3 has 14 amino acids. The ends were cut back, 1 base at V and 2 bases at J, with 10 bases in the middle. Germline CDR1 is SGHDT and CDR2 is YYEEEE. The CDR3 protein is CASSLIGAAYEQYF. CDR3 nucleotides: TGTGCCAGCAGCTTGATCGGGGCAGCCTACGAGCAGTACTTC.

Only a few counts were recorded for this clonotype. CDR3 sequence: CASSLSGAGGPQETQYF. The DNA of the CDR3 is TGTGCCAGCAGTCTATCGGGGGCGGGGGGCCCCCAAGAGACCCAGTACTTC. The rearrangement uses TRBV6-5 and TRBJ2-5, with TRBD2 identical over 8 bases. The CDR3 contains 17 residues. Germline CDR1 MNHEY, CDR2 SVGAGI. Losses at the gene ends were 5 bases for V and 1 base for J; bases not matched to a gene: 12.

This clonotype was observed at least ten times. The J gene is TRBJ1-4, the V gene TRBV3-1; the match to TRBD1 covers 8 bases. The CDR3 runs to 17 residues. Germline-derived CDR1 and CDR2 are LGHDT and YNNKEL (reference sequence). V lost 0 bases to trimming and J lost 0 bases; unmatched junction nucleotides: 3. Here the CDR3 DNA reads TGTGCCAGCAGCCAAGATCTACAGGGGGCAACTAATGAAAAACTGTTTTTT. Its translation is CASSQDLQGATNEKLFF.

This clonotype was seen more than once but under ten times. V and J are TRBV19 and TRBJ2-7; D is possibly TRBD2 (5 bases). Germline V gene sequence: CDR1 LNHDA, CDR2 SQIVND (reference sequence). This CDR3 has 12 residues. Deletions cut 3 bases from V and 5 bases from J, with 8 bases between. Here the CDR3 DNA reads TGTGCCAGTAGTATCGGACTGGACGAGCAGTACTTC. Its translation: CASSIGLDEQYF.

This clonotype occurred many times. This chain connects TRBV9 to TRBJ2-3, with TRBD2 matching over 10 bases. Looked up from germline, CDR1 is SGDLS and CDR2 is YYNGEE. The trim removed 4 bases at V and 3 bases at J, leaving 8 bases unmatched. The CDR3 spans 16 residues. The CDR3 DNA sequence: TGTGCCAGCAGCTCAAGTAGCGGGGGGCGGACAGATACGCAGTATTTT. The encoded protein is CASSSSSGGRTDTQYF.

The rearrangement joins TRBV29-1 to TRBJ2-7; tentative D call: TRBD2 (6 bases). Germline values: CDR1 SQVTM, CDR2 ANQGSEA. The CDR3 sequence is 14 residues long. Trimming left V 4 bases short and J 0 bases short, with 13 bases between. The CDR3 DNA reads TGCAGCGTTGGGGGTGGAGGGTTCTCCTACGAGCAGTACTTC. Encoded protein: CSVGGGGFSYEQYF.

This clonotype was picked up a small number of times. This chain joins TRBV4-3 and TRBJ2-2, with D perhaps TRBD1 or TRBD2 (5 bases each). The V gene lost 0 bases and the J gene lost 6 bases, with 11 bases spanning the gap. Germline lookup yields CDR1 LGHNA and CDR2 YSLEER. CDR3 length: 15 amino acids. The CDR3: CASSQDLWGSGELFF. DNA for the CDR3: TGCGCCAGCAGCCAAGATCTCTGGGGGTCCGGGGAGCTGTTTTTT.

This clonotype was counted between two and nine times. This chain joins TRBV6-5 and TRBJ2-7; 8 bases align to TRBD1. The CDR3 is 14 residues long. V was pared by 5 bases and J by 2 bases, with 5 bases of the junction left unmatched. CDR1 and CDR2 from the germline V gene are MNHEY and SVGAGI. CDR3 loop: CASSIQGGAYEQYF. The CDR3 DNA reads TGTGCCAGCAGTATACAGGGGGGCGCCTACGAGCAGTACTTC.

The genes are TRBV27 and TRBJ2-2, with D possibly being TRBD2 (5 bases). Germline CDR1 is MNHEY and CDR2 is SMNVEV (reference sequence). The germline V and J ends were trimmed by 3 bases and 4 bases, with 9 bases remaining between them. CDR3 length: 14 amino acids. In nucleotides, the CDR3 is TGTGCCAGCAGTTTTTTGGAGGCCACCGGGGAGCTGTTTTTT. Its translation: CASSFLEATGELFF.

This clonotype was observed a handful of times. The chain combines TRBV6-5 with TRBJ2-1; 9 nucleotides align to TRBD2. Germline V gives CDR1 MNHEY, CDR2 SVGAGI. J lost 1 base, V lost 0 bases, and 10 bases had no gene match. This CDR3 spans 19 amino acids. The CDR3 loop is CASSYSFSERGVSYNEQFF. The CDR3 DNA reads TGTGCCAGCAGTTACTCTTTCAGCGAGCGGGGGGTGTCCTACAATGAGCAGTTCTTC.

The CDR3 sequence is CASSLSGLDTDEQYF. For the CDR3, the DNA is TGTGCCAGCAGTTTATCGGGACTAGATACCGACGAGCAGTACTTC. The chain combines TRBV6-5 with TRBJ2-7, with 8 bases identical to TRBD2. Germline CDR1 reads MNHEY; CDR2 reads SVGAGI. V lost 4 bases to trimming and J lost 5 bases; unmatched junction nucleotides: 10. This CDR3 comprises 15 residues.

This clonotype was seen repeatedly, ten times or more. CDR3 amino acids: CASSLSGQGSYEQYF. DNA for the CDR3: TGCGCCAGCAGCTTATCGGGACAGGGCTCCTACGAGCAGTACTTC. The chain joins TRBV5-1 to TRBJ2-7, with 9 bases aligning to TRBD1. The germline gives CDR1 SGHRS, CDR2 YFSETQ. The CDR3 is 15 residues long. V was clipped by 2 bases and J by 0 bases; unmatched bases: 3.

The chain joins TRBV7-9 to TRBJ2-7; the D gene could be TRBD1 or TRBD2 (5 bases each). The V gene lost 5 bases and the J gene lost 3 bases, with 11 bases spanning the gap. Germline CDR1 SEHNR, CDR2 FQNEAQ (reference sequence). This CDR3 has 13 amino acids. The CDR3 nucleotides are TGTGCCAGCAGCCGGCCGGGGCTCTACGAGCAGTACTTC. It codes for CASSRPGLYEQYF.

A remark on this clonotype: A much larger clone is a single base away; this may be a read error. This chain joins TRBV24-1 and TRBJ2-1; 8 positions agree with TRBD1. The trim removed 4 bases at V and 2 bases at J, leaving 6 bases unmatched. Per germline, CDR1 KGHDR and CDR2 SFDVKD. CDR3 size: 16 residues. The CDR3 coding sequence is TGTGCCACCAGTGAACCGGACAGGGACACCTACAATGAGCAGTTCTTC. Translating it yields CATSEPDRDTYNEQFF.

About this clonotype itself: The conserved final phenylalanine or tryptophan is absent from the CDR3, which likely points to a read error. J is TRBJ1-1 and V is TRBV5-1; D call uncertain. CDR3 length: 14 amino acids. In germline, CDR1 is SGHRS, CDR2 YFSETQ. V lost 0 bases, J lost 4 bases, and 10 bases lay in between. The CDR3 sequence: CASSLAIRGTEAFL. Written as DNA, the CDR3 is TGCGCCAGCAGCTTGGCTATTCGCGGCACTGAAGCTTTCCTT.

This clonotype was picked up many times. The chain combines TRBV9 with TRBJ2-5, with D possibly TRBD2 on 7 matching bases. The V end was cut by 4 bases, the J end by 4 bases, with 17 bases between. This CDR3 is 15 amino acids long. Germline values: CDR1 SGDLS, CDR2 YYNGEE. Written as DNA, the CDR3 is TGTGCCAGCAGCCTCCAGGGGAGGGTCACAGAGACCCAGTACTTC. This encodes CASSLQGRVTETQYF.

This clonotype was recorded at least ten times. The chain recombines TRBV15 with TRBJ2-1, with D tentatively TRBD2 (5 bases). This CDR3 is 15 amino acids long. The V gene lost 0 bases and the J gene lost 6 bases, with 12 bases spanning the gap. Germline lookup yields CDR1 LNHNV and CDR2 YYDKDF (reference sequence). The CDR3 loop is CATSRDLGVGNEQFF. DNA for the CDR3: TGTGCCACCAGCAGAGATCTCGGGGTGGGCAATGAGCAGTTCTTC.

The chain recombines TRBV5-6 with TRBJ2-3; D possibly corresponds to TRBD2 (5 bases). The germline gives CDR1 SGHDT, CDR2 YYEEEE. V shed 5 bases and J shed 0 bases, with 10 bases lying between them. The CDR3 covers 14 residues. The CDR3 DNA sequence: TGTGCCAGCAGGAGCAGGACTAGCACAGATACGCAGTATTTT. Translated, it gives CASRSRTSTDTQYF.

J is TRBJ2-2 and V is TRBV7-9, with D perhaps matching TRBD1 or TRBD2 (6 bases each). Between the trimmed V and J ends, which lost 9 bases and 7 bases, there was a span of 24 bases. Germline V gene sequence: CDR1 SEHNR, CDR2 FQNEAQ (reference sequence). This CDR3 is built from 16 residues. The CDR3 DNA follows: TGTGCCAGACAGGGAGGTCAGTCCGCCGAAGTCGGGGAGCTGTTTTTT. Amino acids: CARQGGQSAEVGELFF.

This clonotype has ten or more counts. This chain uses TRBV12-3 or TRBV12-4 with TRBJ2-1; D unclear. This CDR3 comprises 15 residues. Trimming cost V 2 bases and J 4 bases, with 12 bases left between them. CDR3 sequence (DNA): TGTGCCAGCAGTTTAACCTACCTAAAGTACAATGAGCAGTTCTTC. Translation gives CASSLTYLKYNEQFF.

This clonotype was picked up many times. V gene TRBV29-1 combines with J gene TRBJ2-7; TRBD1 matches 9 bases. V dropped 8 bases and J dropped 3; count of bases not matched to a gene: 8. Germline assignment: CDR1 SQVTM and CDR2 ANQGSEA. There are 13 residues in the CDR3. DNA of the CDR3: TGCAGCACCCGAGGACAGGGGAGCTACGAGCAGTACTTC. It codes for CSTRGQGSYEQYF.

This chain joins TRBV20-1 and TRBJ2-7; the match to TRBD2 covers 10 bases. The V gene's germline CDR1 is DFQATT and CDR2 SNEGSKA (reference sequence). V trimming: 3 bases; J trimming: 7 bases; junction bases outside the gene matches: 6. The CDR3 length is 13 residues. The CDR3 sequence: CSARTSGPEEQYF. CDR3 nucleotides: TGCAGTGCTAGGACTAGCGGGCCGGAAGAGCAGTACTTC.

The chain is built from TRBV4-1 and TRBJ2-1; 9 bases agree with TRBD2. The CDR3 length is 12 residues. With V trimmed by 3 bases and J by 15 bases, 6 bases remained unmatched. Germline assignment: CDR1 MGHRA and CDR2 YSYEKL. CDR3 amino acids: CASSQTGLAPFF. CDR3 nucleotide sequence: TGCGCCAGCAGCCAGACCGGACTAGCGCCGTTCTTC.

The sample holds a few counts of this clonotype. The chain uses TRBV6-1 and TRBJ1-1; D is unresolved. The CDR3 contains 13 residues. Trimming cost V 2 bases and J 2 bases, with 6 bases left between them. Germline CDR1 is MNHNS and CDR2 is SASEGT. The CDR3 spells CASSERENTEAFF. In DNA, the CDR3 is TGTGCCAGCAGTGAACGAGAAAACACTGAAGCTTTCTTT.

The chain joins TRBV3-1 to TRBJ2-7, with 7 nucleotides matching TRBD2. V lost 4 bases to trimming and J lost 4 bases; unmatched junction nucleotides: 4. The CDR3 runs 13 residues. The V gene's germline CDR1 is LGHDT and CDR2 YNNKEL (reference sequence). The chain's CDR3 is CASSLGLEYEQYF. DNA for the CDR3: TGTGCCAGCAGCCTCGGACTAGAATACGAGCAGTACTTC.

This clonotype was found many times. V gene TRBV28 combines with J gene TRBJ2-3; 8 bases fit TRBD2. The CDR3 consists of 16 residues. Germline V CDR1 and CDR2: MDHEN, SYDVKM. V shed 7 bases, J shed 2 bases, and the junction held 11 bases outside the gene matches. The DNA of the CDR3 is TGTGCCAGCAACAAGCGGGGGCCCTCCCTCACAGATACGCAGTATTTT. It specifies CASNKRGPSLTDTQYF.